The source of this T cell receptor (beta chain) is a study of memory CD8 T cells in hepatitis C reinfection. Overall study context: A couple of donors resolved primary infection, then developed chronic reinfection. A positive HCV RNA test after two negatives ≥60 days apart defined reinfection.

The time point was: pre-reinfection, 55 to 20 weeks before reinfection detection. TCR sequencing was done directly ex vivo on sorted cells, without expansion in vitro. Control naive CD8 T cells came from two donors at all three reinfection time points. Some clones are missing from TCRdb's copy, which holds only in-frame ones; the method was immunoSEQ multiplex PCR. The sample shows more than 45,000 clones, over 85% of them seen only once. The specimen sequenced was naive CD8+ T cells sorted from blood. This TCR was sampled from a man younger than 30 with hepatitis C virus infection.

The CDR3 nucleotides read TGTGCCATCAGTGAGCCTGGACAGGGAGACGAGCAGTACTTC. This translates into CAISEPGQGDEQYF. This chain connects TRBV10-3 to TRBJ2-7; TRBD1 aligns across 8 bases. In germline, CDR1 is ENHRY, CDR2 SYGVKD. CDR3 length: 14 amino acids. Trimming cost V 2 bases and J 5 bases; bases outside gene matches: 5.